One T cell receptor beta chain is described in this entry. The antigen it recognizes is unknown. No base-level quality is on record; no much larger clone is a single base apart. The data originate from a study of early T cells in non-severe SARS-CoV-2 infection (dated by TCRdb to the early 2020s). Regarding the research as a whole: Because TCR sequencing relied on bulk RNA taken from unsorted whole blood, pairing of alpha and beta chains was not possible.

The study was a case-control design nested within a healthcare worker cohort in London, UK, with weekly nasopharyngeal swab PCR tests and blood sampling. Between 23 and 31 March 2020, the week of the UK lockdown, healthcare workers were enrolled and then followed up weekly for as long as 16 weeks. General findings and caveats noted by the study authors: VDJdb matching was skewed toward anti-spike CD8 responses and likely underestimated virus-specific expansions, missing private and CD4 specificities.

Via the germline V gene (reference sequence), CDR1 is LGHDT and CDR2 YNNKEL. The CDR3 numbers 15 residues from cysteine through phenylalanine. Only the CDR3 portion is preserved as DNA: 45 bases, with reading frame beginning at the first base. V is reduced by 4 bases and J by 1 base, leaving a spacing of 12 bases between them. To prepare the library, 5' RACE was applied. Sequenced using a NextSeq 500. Unique molecular identifiers were attached to individual cDNA molecules in the TCR library protocol so that sequencing error and PCR bias could be corrected. TCR alpha and beta chains were both sequenced, and the abundances of alpha and beta sequences in each sample were closely correlated with each other. Turning to the authors' computational methods: V gene, J gene and CDR3 annotation of TCR sequences was performed with Decombinator V4. TCRs were defined as expanded if a significant change between any two time points was detected under a Poisson model with p below 0.0001. Abundances of TCRs were expressed as counts per million after normalisation to the total number of TCRs sequenced in each sample. MAIT TCRs were defined by TRAV1-2 paired with TRAJ12, TRAJ20 or TRAJ33, and iNKT TCRs by TRAV10 paired with TRAJ18. A search of VDJdb, accessed on 1 November 2021, was run for TCRs annotated to CMV, EBV and SARS-CoV-2, with TCRs annotated for multiple antigens excluded. Using fastp at Q25 and MiXCR, TCRdb reprocessed the public reads and kept productive beta chains. CDR3 protein sequences are deduplicated, and each keeps its most common genes and DNA. The V and J calls and clone size come from TCRdb's table, not from the authors' own analysis. The sample yields around 33,000 distinct CDR3 sequences; about 4.5% were counted once. Together, the top ten hold 6.5% to 8.5% of the sample.

The receptor was isolated from an adult who was a healthcare worker with PCR-confirmed SARS-CoV-2 infection or an uninfected control (not recorded which). The sequenced material came from whole blood. This chain is built from TRBV3-1 and TRBJ2-3, with the D gene possibly TRBD1 or TRBD2, each one fitting 5 bases. The DNA sequence reads TGTGCCAGCAGCCCCAGGGACCTCGGCACAGATACGCAGTATTTT. It is translated as CASSPRDLGTDTQYF.